The 19 T cell receptor beta chains listed next were all sequenced from one sample in a study of T cells in Graves' hyperthyroidism and ophthalmopathy. Researchers amplified the TCR beta CDR3 regions from RNA transcripts. The study used the HTBI primer set for a first-round RT-PCR of the TCR CDR3. TCRdb analysed the multiplex PCR reads with MiXCR anew, one entry per CDR3 protein. The repertoire includes about 270,000 distinct CDR3 sequences, over 20% of them detected once, and 50% to 75% sits in the top ten. Sequencing was performed on blood. Source of these receptors: a man under 40 with Graves' ophthalmopathy.

This clonotype was counted a few times. This rearrangement joins TRBV7-9 to TRBJ2-5, with 9 bases fitting TRBD2. There are 19 residues in the CDR3. V lost 1 base and J lost 4; bases outside the gene matches: 16. Germline CDR1 and CDR2: SEHNR and FQNEAQ (reference sequence). CDR3 nucleotides: TGTGCCAGCAGCTTAGTTCCGGTTAGCGGGAGTGCCCTTCGAGAGACCCAGTACTTC. Translating gives CASSLVPVSGSALRETQYF.

J is TRBJ1-2 and V is TRBV11-1; D is uncertain. The CDR3 is 14 amino acids. CDR1 SGHAT and CDR2 FQDESV come from the germline V gene (reference sequence). The V end was cut by 1 base, the J end by 8 bases, with 14 bases between. CDR3 coding DNA: TGTGCCAGCAGCTTAGATTTGGCCGGTTCGGGCTACACCTTC. Protein sequence: CASSLDLAGSGYTF.

A remark on this clonotype: A single base separates this from a much larger clone, so it may be a read error. The rearrangement links TRBV3-1 to TRBJ1-1; D is unclear. Per the germline V gene, CDR1 is LGHDT and CDR2 is YNNKEL (reference sequence). Trimming took off 1 base at V and 3 bases at J, with 12 bases between the two ends. The CDR3 is 15 amino acids. The CDR3 is CASSQVPGEDTEAFF. In nucleotides, the CDR3 is TGTGCCAGCAGCCAAGTTCCCGGCGAAGACACTGAAGCTTTCTTT.

Regarding this clonotype: A much larger clone differs by one base, so this may be a read error. The V gene is TRBV4-2, the J gene TRBJ2-1; weak D call: TRBD1 (5 bases). CDR1 LGHNA and CDR2 YNFKEQ come from the germline V gene. CDR3 length equals 15 residues. The CDR3 reads CASGQGSESYNEQFF. The CDR3 coding sequence is TGTGCCAGCGGCCAGGGTTCGGAATCCTACAATGAGCAGTTCTTC.

The table lists this clonotype with a few counts. The genes are TRBV7-9 and TRBJ2-3; unclear D gene. The CDR3 has 14 amino acids. The V gene's germline CDR1 is SEHNR and CDR2 FQNEAQ (reference sequence). Trimming pared 5 bases from V and 6 bases from J, leaving 15 bases between. CDR3 loop: CASSRSALEDTQYF. The DNA of the CDR3 is TGTGCCAGCAGCCGGTCCGCTCTCGAGGATACGCAGTATTTT.

This clonotype has only a few counts. CDR3 amino acids: CASSPDSRREQYF. The CDR3 nucleotides read TGTGCCAGCTCACCCGATAGTAGACGCGAGCAGTACTTC. V and J are TRBV18 and TRBJ2-7; D gene unclear. V lost 3 bases and J lost 6, with 12 bases in between. Germline V gene data show CDR1 as KGHSH and CDR2 as LQKENI. This CDR3 is built from 13 residues.

This chain uses TRBV20-1 with TRBJ2-1, with 8 bases aligning to TRBD2. Trimming removed 6 bases from V and 4 bases from J; junction bases left unmatched: 14. CDR1 is DFQATT, CDR2 SNEGSKA, per germline (reference sequence). This CDR3 has 16 residues. CDR3 residues: CSALAGSGSGYNEQFF. DNA for the CDR3: TGCAGTGCCCTAGCGGGTTCGGGGAGTGGATACAATGAGCAGTTCTTC.

This clonotype occurred a few times. The chain carries TRBV7-9 and TRBJ1-1; TRBD1 matches at 8 bases. J was trimmed by 2 bases and V by 0 bases; bases with no gene match: 2. This CDR3 has 15 residues. Germline CDR1 SEHNR, CDR2 FQNEAQ (reference sequence). CDR3 DNA sequence: TGTGCCAGCAGCTTAGCACAGGGGGTAAACACTGAAGCTTTCTTT. It encodes CASSLAQGVNTEAFF.

This clonotype was picked up one time. One end of the junction varies from germline; a read error may be responsible. The chain is built from TRBV7-9 and TRBJ1-6; tentative D call: TRBD1 (5 bases). This CDR3 has 13 amino acids. Germline lookup yields CDR1 SEHNR and CDR2 FQNEAQ (reference sequence). The CDR3 here is CAGSSGGQVPLHF. In nucleotides, the CDR3 is TGTGCCGGCAGCTCAGGAGGACAAGTACCCCTCCACTTT.

This clonotype appeared many times. This chain connects TRBV30 to TRBJ2-1; D uncertain. Germline V gene sequence: CDR1 GTSNPN, CDR2 SVGIG (reference sequence). Trimming cost V 2 bases and J 8 bases, with 7 bases left between them. The CDR3 has 11 amino acids. The CDR3 loop reads CAWSRKYEQFF. CDR3 DNA: TGTGCCTGGAGTCGCAAGTATGAGCAGTTCTTC. Based on the CDR3 plus reference TRBV30 and TRBJ2-1, the full variable domain is SQTIHQWPATLVQPVGSPLSLECTVEGTSNPNLYWYRQAAGRGLQLLFYSVGIGQISSEVPQNLSASRPQDRQFILSSKKLLLSDSGFYLCAWSRKYEQFFGPGTRLTVL.

This clonotype has a count of ten or more. This rearrangement joins TRBV28 to TRBJ2-7; the D is unclear. This CDR3 region has 12 residues. With 6 bases removed from V and 4 bases from J, the gap between germline ends came to 10 bases. CDR1 and CDR2 from the germline V gene are MDHEN and SYDVKM. CDR3 protein: CASRTDGYEQYF. In nucleotides, the CDR3 is TGTGCCAGCAGGACGGATGGATACGAGCAGTACTTC.

CDR3 DNA sequence: TGTGCCAGCAGTGATTTATGGCGGGGCCCCCAGGGCAATCAGCCCCAGCATTTT. It specifies CASSDLWRGPQGNQPQHF. The rearrangement joins TRBV2 to TRBJ1-5; a possible D gene is TRBD1 (5 bases). Trimming removed 3 bases at V and 2 bases at J, with 20 bases between. CDR1 and CDR2 from the germline V gene are SNHLY and FYNNEI. The CDR3 is 18 amino acids.

The rearrangement links TRBV20-1 to TRBJ2-5; D remains unclear. There are 13 residues in the CDR3. Germline V lookup: CDR1 DFQATT, CDR2 SNEGSKA (reference sequence). Trimming pared 1 base from V and 6 bases from J, leaving 12 bases between. The CDR3 sequence: CSARVGNTQTQYF. The CDR3 coding sequence is TGCAGTGCTAGAGTTGGGAACACCCAGACCCAGTACTTC.

This clonotype was recorded a few times. This chain links TRBV6-1 with TRBJ2-4, with 7 bases identical to TRBD2. V trimming: 6 bases; J trimming: 0 bases; junction bases outside the gene matches: 14. The CDR3 loop spans 18 amino acids. Germline assignment: CDR1 MNHNS and CDR2 SASEGT. CDR3 region: CASSLTSAAGGAKNIQYF. The CDR3 nucleotides read TGTGCCAGCAGCCTTACTAGCGCGGCGGGTGGAGCCAAAAACATTCAGTACTTC.

The genes are TRBV3-1 and TRBJ2-5, with 10 nucleotides matching TRBD2. Germline V CDR1 and CDR2: LGHDT, YNNKEL (reference sequence). The CDR3 extends over 15 amino acids. Losses at the gene ends were 5 bases for V and 2 bases for J; bases not matched to a gene: 5. As DNA, the CDR3 is TGTGCCAGCAGCAATAGCGGGAGGATACAAGAGACCCAGTACTTC. This gives the protein CASSNSGRIQETQYF.

This clonotype was counted at least ten times. The V gene is TRBV20-1, the J gene TRBJ1-5, with unresolved D. From germline, CDR1 is DFQATT and CDR2 SNEGSKA (reference sequence). Trimming removed 1 base at V and 0 bases at J, with 4 bases between. This CDR3 region has 13 residues. The CDR3 DNA is TGCAGTGCTAGAGGTTATAGCAATCAGCCCCAGCATTTT. Amino acid sequence: CSARGYSNQPQHF.

This clonotype was counted only a few times. This sequence joins TRBV20-1 and TRBJ2-3; possibly TRBD1 for D (5 bases). The CDR3 spans 13 residues. V was shortened by 0 bases and J by 5 bases, with 9 bases between the two germline ends. Germline CDR1 and CDR2: DFQATT and SNEGSKA (reference sequence). CDR3 protein: CSARDLTVDTQYF. DNA for the CDR3: TGCAGTGCTAGAGATCTGACAGTAGATACGCAGTATTTT.

This clonotype has a count of ten or more. The rearrangement links TRBV9 to TRBJ2-7; 11 positions agree with TRBD2. Trimming took 0 bases from V and 4 from J; bases not matched to a gene: 6. Germline V gene sequence: CDR1 SGDLS, CDR2 YYNGEE. This CDR3 spans 16 amino acids. The CDR3 nucleotides are TGTGCCAGCAGCGTAGGCTCACTAGCGGGAGTATACGAGCAGTACTTC. Residues: CASSVGSLAGVYEQYF. The full variable domain, its missing parts supplied by reference TRBV9 and TRBJ2-7, is DSGVTQTPKHLITATGQRVTLRCSPRSGDLSVYWYQQSLDQGLQFLIQYYNGEERAKGNILERFSAQQFPDLHSELNLSSLELGDSALYFCASSVGSLAGVYEQYFGPGTRLTVT.

Many counts were recorded for this clonotype. This chain connects TRBV20-1 to TRBJ2-7, with D unclear. This CDR3 has 14 residues. V was pared by 1 base and J by 6 bases, with 16 bases between. Germline loops: CDR1 DFQATT, CDR2 SNEGSKA (reference sequence). The CDR3 sequence is CSARGPRDPLEQYF. The CDR3 bases are TGCAGTGCTAGAGGTCCTAGAGACCCTCTCGAGCAGTACTTC.